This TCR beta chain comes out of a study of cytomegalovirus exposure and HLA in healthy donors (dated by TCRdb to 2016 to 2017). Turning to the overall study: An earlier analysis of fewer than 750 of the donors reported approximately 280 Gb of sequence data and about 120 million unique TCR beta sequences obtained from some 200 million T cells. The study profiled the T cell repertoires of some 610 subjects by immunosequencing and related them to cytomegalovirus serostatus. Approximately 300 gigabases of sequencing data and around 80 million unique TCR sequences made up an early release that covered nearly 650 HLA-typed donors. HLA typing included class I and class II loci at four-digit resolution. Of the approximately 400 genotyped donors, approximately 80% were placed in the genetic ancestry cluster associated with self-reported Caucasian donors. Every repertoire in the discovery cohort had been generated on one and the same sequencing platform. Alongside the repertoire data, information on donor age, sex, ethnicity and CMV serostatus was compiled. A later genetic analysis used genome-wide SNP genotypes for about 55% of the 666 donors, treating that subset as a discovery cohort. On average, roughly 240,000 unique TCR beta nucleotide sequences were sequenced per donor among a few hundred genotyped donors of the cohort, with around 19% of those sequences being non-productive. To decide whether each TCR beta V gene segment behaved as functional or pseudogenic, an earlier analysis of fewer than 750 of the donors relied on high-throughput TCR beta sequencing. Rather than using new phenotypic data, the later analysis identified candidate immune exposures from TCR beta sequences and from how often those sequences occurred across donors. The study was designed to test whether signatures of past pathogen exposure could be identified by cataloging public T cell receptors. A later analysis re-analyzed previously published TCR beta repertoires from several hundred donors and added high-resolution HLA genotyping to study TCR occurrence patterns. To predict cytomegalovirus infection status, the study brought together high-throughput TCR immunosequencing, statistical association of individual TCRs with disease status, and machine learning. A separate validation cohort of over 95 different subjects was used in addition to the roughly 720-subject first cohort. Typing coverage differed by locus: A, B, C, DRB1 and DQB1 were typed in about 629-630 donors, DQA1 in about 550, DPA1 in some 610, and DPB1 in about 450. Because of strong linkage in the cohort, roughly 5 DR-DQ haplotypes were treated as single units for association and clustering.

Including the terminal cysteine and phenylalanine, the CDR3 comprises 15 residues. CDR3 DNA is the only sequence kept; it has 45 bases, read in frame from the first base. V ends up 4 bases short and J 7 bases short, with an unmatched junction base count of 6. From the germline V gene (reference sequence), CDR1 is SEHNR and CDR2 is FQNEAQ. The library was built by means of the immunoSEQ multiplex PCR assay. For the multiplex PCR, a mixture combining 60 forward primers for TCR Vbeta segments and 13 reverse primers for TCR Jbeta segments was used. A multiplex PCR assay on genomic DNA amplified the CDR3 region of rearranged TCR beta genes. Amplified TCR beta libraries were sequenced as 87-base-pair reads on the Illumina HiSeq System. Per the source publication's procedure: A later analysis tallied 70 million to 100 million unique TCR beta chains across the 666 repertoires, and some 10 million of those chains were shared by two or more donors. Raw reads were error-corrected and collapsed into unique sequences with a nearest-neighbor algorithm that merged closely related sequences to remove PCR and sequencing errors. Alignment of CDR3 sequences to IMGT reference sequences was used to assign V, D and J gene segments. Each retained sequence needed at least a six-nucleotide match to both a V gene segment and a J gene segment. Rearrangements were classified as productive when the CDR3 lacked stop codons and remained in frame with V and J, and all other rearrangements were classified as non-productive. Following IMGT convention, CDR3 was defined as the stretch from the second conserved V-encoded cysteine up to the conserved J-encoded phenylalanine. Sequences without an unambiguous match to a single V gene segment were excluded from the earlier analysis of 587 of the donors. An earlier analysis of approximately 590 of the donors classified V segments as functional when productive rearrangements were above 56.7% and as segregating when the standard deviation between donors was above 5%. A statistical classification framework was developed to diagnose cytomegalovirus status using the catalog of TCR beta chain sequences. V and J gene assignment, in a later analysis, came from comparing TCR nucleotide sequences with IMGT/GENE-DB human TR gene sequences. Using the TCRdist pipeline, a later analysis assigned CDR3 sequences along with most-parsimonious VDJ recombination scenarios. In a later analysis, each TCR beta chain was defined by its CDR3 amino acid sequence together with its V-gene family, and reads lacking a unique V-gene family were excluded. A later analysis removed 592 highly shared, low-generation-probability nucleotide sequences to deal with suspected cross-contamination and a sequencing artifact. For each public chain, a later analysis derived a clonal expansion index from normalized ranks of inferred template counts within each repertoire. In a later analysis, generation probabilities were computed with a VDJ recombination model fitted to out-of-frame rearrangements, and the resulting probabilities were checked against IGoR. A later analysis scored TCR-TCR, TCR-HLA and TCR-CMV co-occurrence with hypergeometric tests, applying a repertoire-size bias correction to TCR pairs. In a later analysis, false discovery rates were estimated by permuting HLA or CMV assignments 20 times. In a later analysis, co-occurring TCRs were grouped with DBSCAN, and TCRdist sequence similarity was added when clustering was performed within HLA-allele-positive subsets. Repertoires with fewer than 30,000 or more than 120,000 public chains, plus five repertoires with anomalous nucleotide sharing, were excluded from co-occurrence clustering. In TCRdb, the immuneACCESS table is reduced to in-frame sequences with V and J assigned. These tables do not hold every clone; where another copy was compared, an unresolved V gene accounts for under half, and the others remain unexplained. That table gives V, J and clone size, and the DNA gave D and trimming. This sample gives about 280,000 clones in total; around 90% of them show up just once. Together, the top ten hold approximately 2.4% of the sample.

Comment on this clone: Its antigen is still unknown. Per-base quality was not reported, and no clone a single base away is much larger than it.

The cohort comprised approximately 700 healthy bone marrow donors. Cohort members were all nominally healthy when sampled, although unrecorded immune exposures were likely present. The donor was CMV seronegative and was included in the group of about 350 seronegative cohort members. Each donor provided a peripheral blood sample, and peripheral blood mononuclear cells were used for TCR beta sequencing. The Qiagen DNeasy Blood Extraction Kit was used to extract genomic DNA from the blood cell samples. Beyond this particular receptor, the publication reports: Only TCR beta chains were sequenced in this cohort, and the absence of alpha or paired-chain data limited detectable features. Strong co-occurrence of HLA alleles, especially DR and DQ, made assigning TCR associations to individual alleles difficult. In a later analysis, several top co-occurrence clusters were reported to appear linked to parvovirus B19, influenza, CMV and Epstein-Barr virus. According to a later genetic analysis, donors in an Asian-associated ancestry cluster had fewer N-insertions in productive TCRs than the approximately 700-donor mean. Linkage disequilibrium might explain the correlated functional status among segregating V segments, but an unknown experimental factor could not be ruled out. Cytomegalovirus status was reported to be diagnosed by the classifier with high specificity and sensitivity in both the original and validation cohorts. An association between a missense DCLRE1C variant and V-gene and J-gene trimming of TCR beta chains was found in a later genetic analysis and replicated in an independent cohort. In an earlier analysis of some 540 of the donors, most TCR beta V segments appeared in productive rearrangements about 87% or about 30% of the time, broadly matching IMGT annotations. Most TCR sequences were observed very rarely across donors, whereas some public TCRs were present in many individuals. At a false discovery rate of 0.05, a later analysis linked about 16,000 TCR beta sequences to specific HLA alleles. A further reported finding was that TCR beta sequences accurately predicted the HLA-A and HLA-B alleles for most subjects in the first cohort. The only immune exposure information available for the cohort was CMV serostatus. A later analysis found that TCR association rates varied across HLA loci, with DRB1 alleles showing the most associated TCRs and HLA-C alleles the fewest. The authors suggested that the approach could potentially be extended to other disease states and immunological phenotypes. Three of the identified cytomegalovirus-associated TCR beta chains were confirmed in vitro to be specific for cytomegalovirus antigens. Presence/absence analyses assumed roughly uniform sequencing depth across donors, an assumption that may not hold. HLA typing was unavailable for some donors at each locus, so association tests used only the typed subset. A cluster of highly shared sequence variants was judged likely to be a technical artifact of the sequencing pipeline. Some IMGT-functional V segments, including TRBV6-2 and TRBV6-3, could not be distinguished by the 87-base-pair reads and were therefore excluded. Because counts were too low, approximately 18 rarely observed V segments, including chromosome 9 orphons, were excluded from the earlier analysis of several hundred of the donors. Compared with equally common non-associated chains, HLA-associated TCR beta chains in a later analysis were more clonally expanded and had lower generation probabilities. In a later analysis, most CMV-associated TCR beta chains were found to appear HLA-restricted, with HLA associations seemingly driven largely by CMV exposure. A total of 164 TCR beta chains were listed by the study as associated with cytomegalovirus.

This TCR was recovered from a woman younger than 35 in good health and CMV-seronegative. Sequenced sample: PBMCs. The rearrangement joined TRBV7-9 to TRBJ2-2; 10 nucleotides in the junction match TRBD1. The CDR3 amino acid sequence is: CASSSLTGGLGELFF. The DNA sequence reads TGTGCCAGCAGCTCACTGACAGGGGGCCTCGGGGAGCTGTTTTTT.